These T cell receptor beta chains were read from a single sample in a study of cytomegalovirus exposure and HLA in healthy donors. Libraries were prepared by immunoSEQ multiplex PCR; TCRdb keeps only in-frame clonotypes and omits some of them. The repertoire holds 100,000 or so clones, with 63% as singletons. Sequencing was done on a sample of PBMCs. These receptor sequences come from a human donor in good health. Both conserved end residues are part of each CDR3. A D gene is named only where the DNA matches it firmly. Only part of the rows carry a size: once, few, many, or a class if the clone is expanded.

D gene	J gene	clone size	V gene	CDR3 DNA	CDR3 protein
TRBD2	TRBJ2-7	NA	TRBV6-1	TGTGCCAGCAGTGAACGGGGACTACCCTACCCCTACGAGCAGTACTTC	CASSERGLPYPYEQYF
NA	TRBJ1-5	few	TRBV12-5	TGTGCTAGTGGTTTGCAGGGGACCCAGCCCCAGCATTTT	CASGLQGTQPQHF
NA	TRBJ1-2	few	TRBV10-3	TGTGCCATCAGTGACCCCCGCAGGGTCTATGGCTACACCTTC	CAISDPRRVYGYTF
TRBD1	TRBJ1-3	once	TRBV7-9	TGTGCCAGCAGCCCCCGGACAGGGTGGGCTGGAAACACCATATATTTT	CASSPRTGWAGNTIYF
TRBD1	TRBJ1-4	NA	TRBV28	TGTGCCAGCAGCTACCTTCAGGGGGCCCGAACTAATGAAAAACTGTTTTTT	CASSYLQGARTNEKLFF
TRBD1	TRBJ1-2	NA	TRBV5-1	TGCGCCAGCAGTACGACAGGGAGAGACTATGGCTACACCTTC	CASSTTGRDYGYTF
TRBD1	TRBJ1-1	few	TRBV6-1	TGTGCCAGCGACCAGGGGGCGCGACGAGCTTTCTTT	CASDQGARRAFF
NA	TRBJ2-4	NA	TRBV6-5	TGTGCCAGCAGTTATAATAGCGTAGCCAAAAACATTCAGTACTTC	CASSYNSVAKNIQYF
NA	TRBJ2-1	NA	TRBV19	TGTGCCAGTAGTATAGAGGGGATAGCGAGCGGGAATGAGCAGTTCTTC	CASSIEGIASGNEQFF
NA	TRBJ2-7	NA	TRBV20-1	TGCAGTGCCCAAAATTACGAGCAGTACTTC	CSAQNYEQYF
NA	TRBJ2-7	NA	TRBV29-1	TGCAGCGTTGAAGACAACTCCGCGGGATATGAGCAGTACTTC	CSVEDNSAGYEQYF
NA	TRBJ2-6	NA	TRBV19	TGTGCCAGTAGTATTCTGCTCCGGGACTCTGGGGCCAACGTCCTGACTTTC	CASSILLRDSGANVLTF
NA	TRBJ1-2	NA	TRBV28	TGTGCCAGCAGTTTTACCAGGCTTTATGGCTACACCTTC	CASSFTRLYGYTF
TRBD2	TRBJ2-7	once	TRBV9	TGTGCCAGCAGCGTAGCTCCGGGACTAGTGAGGGAGCAGTACTTC	CASSVAPGLVREQYF
NA	TRBJ2-3	NA	TRBV15	TGTGCCACCAGCAGAGATTCGGGACTCCTCACAGATACGCAGTATTTT	CATSRDSGLLTDTQYF
NA	TRBJ1-2	NA	TRBV5-1	TGCGCCAGCAGCCGGGCCCTACAGGGCCGGATTAACTATGGCTACACCTTC	CASSRALQGRINYGYTF
NA	TRBJ2-6	few	TRBV16	TGTGCCAGCAGCCTCACGACGGGTGGGGCCAACGTCCTGACTTTC	CASSLTTGGANVLTF
TRBD2	TRBJ2-3	NA	TRBV5-4	TGTGCCAGCAGCTTGAGCGGGGCCCTCCCAGATACGCAGTATTTT	CASSLSGALPDTQYF
TRBD2	TRBJ2-3	few	TRBV6-4	TGTGCCAGCAGCCTGACTAGCGGGTCTCGCACAGATACGCAGTATTTT	CASSLTSGSRTDTQYF
TRBD2	TRBJ2-3	few	TRBV9	TGTGCCAGCAGCCCCCGGACTAGCGGGAGGGCCTTTACAGATACGCAGTATTTT	CASSPRTSGRAFTDTQYF
TRBD2	TRBJ2-7	NA	TRBV5-6	TGTGCCAGCAGTTCGCCGGGACTAGACGCCCACGAGCAGTACTTC	CASSSPGLDAHEQYF
NA	TRBJ1-1	NA	TRBV19	TGTGCCAGTAATCCAGGGAACACTGAAGCTTTCTTT	CASNPGNTEAFF
TRBD2	TRBJ2-7	few	TRBV28	TGTGCCAGCACCCCGGCTAGCGGGGGCACTTACGAGCAGTACTTC	CASTPASGGTYEQYF
TRBD1	TRBJ1-1	NA	TRBV29-1	TGCAGCGTTTCCGGACAGGGTGAAGCTTTCTTT	CSVSGQGEAFF
TRBD2	TRBJ2-1	NA	TRBV28	TGTGCCAGCAGTAGTCGGGGACTAGCGGGCCTCAATGAGCAGTTCTTC	CASSSRGLAGLNEQFF
TRBD1	TRBJ1-2	few	TRBV15	TGTGCCACCAGCAGAGGGGACAGGGGGCATGGCTACACCTTC	CATSRGDRGHGYTF
TRBD2	TRBJ2-1	NA	TRBV7-9	TGTGCCAGCAGCCCCTTTAGCGGGGGCTACAATGAGCAGTTCTTC	CASSPFSGGYNEQFF
TRBD2	TRBJ2-4	NA	TRBV9	TGTGCCAGCAGCGTAGAAGCACTAGCGGGAAACATTCAGTACTTC	CASSVEALAGNIQYF
NA	TRBJ1-4	NA	TRBV2	TGTGCCAGCAGAGCAATGACTGGGACTAATGAAAAACTGTTTTTT	CASRAMTGTNEKLFF
TRBD2	TRBJ2-5	NA	TRBV19	TGTGCCAGTAGTGCTAGCGGGAGGGCCAGAGAGACCCAGTACTTC	CASSASGRARETQYF
TRBD2	TRBJ2-5	NA	TRBV5-1	TGCGCCAGCAGCTTGGGACTAGCGGGAGGGTCAGAGACCCAGTACTTC	CASSLGLAGGSETQYF
NA	TRBJ2-7	NA	TRBV27	TGTGCCAGCAGTTTAACCGCGGGCTACTCCTACGAGCAGTACTTC	CASSLTAGYSYEQYF
NA	TRBJ2-1	NA	TRBV4-1	TGCGCCAGCAGCCACCCCGTTTCCAGCTCCTACAATGAGCAGTTCTTC	CASSHPVSSSYNEQFF
NA	TRBJ2-2	NA	TRBV7-3	TGTGCCAGCAGCTTAGACTGGAACACCGGGGAGCTGTTTTTT	CASSLDWNTGELFF
TRBD2	TRBJ2-5	NA	TRBV18	TGTGCCAGCTCACCACTTCCTAGCGGGAGGATACAAGAGACCCAGTACTTC	CASSPLPSGRIQETQYF
NA	TRBJ2-7	few	TRBV23-1	TGCGCCAGCAGTGAATCGGGAGAGGACAGGAAATCCTACGAGCAGTACTTC	CASSESGEDRKSYEQYF
NA	TRBJ2-3	few	TRBV19	TGTGCCAGTAAATCTGGGGCACTCGACACAGATACGCAGTATTTT	CASKSGALDTDTQYF